This TCR beta chain was identified during a study of T cells in Graves' hyperthyroidism and ophthalmopathy. Study-wide points: Most thyroid clonotypes with frequency above 0.001 were detected in blood.

Amplified TCR beta CDR3 regions came from RNA transcripts. Initially, a first-round RT-PCR of the TCR CDR3 employed the HTBI primer set. TCRdb processed the multiplex PCR reads anew with MiXCR; each CDR3 protein has one entry. The sample includes about 710,000 distinct CDR3 sequences, around 15% of them seen just once. Absence of ophthalmopathy progression within 18 months defined stable Graves' hyperthyroidism. Researchers barred patients who had uncontrolled infection, other autoimmune disease, pregnancy or lactation. Diagnosis rested on symptoms, serum thyroxine and TRAb, thyroid ultrasound, and orbital computed tomography. On this clonotype itself: Its matching antigen is unknown. A read error is possible here, since a much larger clone lies one base away.

The CDR3 runs to 12 residues. Looked up from germline, CDR1 is DFQATT and CDR2 is SNEGSKA (reference sequence). Specimen: blood. This sequence joins TRBV20-1 and TRBJ2-1; D not resolved. This receptor was obtained from a man aged 18 to 29 with Graves' hyperthyroidism. For the CDR3, the DNA is TGCAGTGCTACCCCAACCTACAATGAGCAGCTCTTC. Its translation: CSATPTYNEQLF.